These 21 T cell receptor beta chains were all obtained from the same sample, sequenced in a study of cytomegalovirus exposure and HLA in healthy donors. The repertoire was sequenced with immunoSEQ multiplex PCR; TCRdb's copy has only in-frame clones and lacks some. The sample yields around 240,000 clones, roughly 89% seen once. Material: PBMCs. The receptors were gathered from a woman younger than 35 in good health and CMV-seronegative.

V usage is TRBV30 and J usage is TRBJ2-7; 11 positions match TRBD1. The germline CDR1 and CDR2 sequences are GTSNPN and SVGIG (reference sequence). The CDR3 sequence is 14 residues long. With 2 bases clipped from V and 3 bases from J, the junction kept 3 bases outside the gene matches. The CDR3, as DNA: TGTGCCTGGAGTTGGGACAGGGGGATCTACGAGCAGTACTTC. Protein: CAWSWDRGIYEQYF.

V usage is TRBV5-4 and J usage is TRBJ1-2; 9 bases fit TRBD1. The germline gives CDR1 SGHNT, CDR2 YYREEE (reference sequence). The CDR3 consists of 15 residues. V lost 4 bases and J lost 4; bases outside the gene matches: 8. CDR3 region: CASSRPGQGTYGYTF. For the CDR3, the DNA is TGTGCCAGCAGCAGGCCGGGACAGGGAACCTATGGCTACACCTTC.

This chain joins TRBV9 and TRBJ1-2; the match to TRBD1 covers 7 bases. The CDR3 runs to 14 residues. Germline V gene lookup returns CDR1 SGDLS and CDR2 YYNGEE. With V trimmed by 2 bases and J by 5 bases, 6 bases remained unmatched. CDR3 coding DNA: TGTGCCAGCAGCGTTTCCGGGACAGAGTATGGCTACACCTTC. Protein product: CASSVSGTEYGYTF.

The chain combines TRBV13 with TRBJ2-1, with 8 bases fitting TRBD1. V was pared by 5 bases and J by 4 bases, with 1 base of the junction left unmatched. Germline CDR1 PRHDT, CDR2 FYEKMQ (reference sequence). This CDR3 contains 13 residues. The CDR3 loop reads CASSGQGYNEQFF. In DNA, the CDR3 is TGTGCCAGCAGCGGACAGGGTTACAATGAGCAGTTCTTC.

The rearrangement links TRBV12-5 to TRBJ1-1; D is unresolved. Germline V gene data show CDR1 as LGHNT and CDR2 as FRNRAP. The CDR3 runs 16 residues. Deletions cut 5 bases from V and 2 bases from J, with 18 bases between. CDR3 in DNA: TGTGCTAGTGGTGAACCAGCCGGGGTCGAAAACACTGAAGCTTTCTTT. It is translated as CASGEPAGVENTEAFF.

This rearrangement joins TRBV28 to TRBJ2-7, with TRBD2 as a possible D gene (6 bases). Trimming cost V 0 bases and J 2 bases, with 14 bases left between them. This CDR3 is built from 16 residues. Germline-derived CDR1 and CDR2 are MDHEN and SYDVKM. The CDR3 region has the DNA TGTGCCAGCAGTTTATGGGGGGGTAGAGGGGCCTACGAGCAGTACTTC. Translated, it gives CASSLWGGRGAYEQYF.

The V gene is TRBV7-2, the J gene TRBJ2-3; maybe TRBD2 (7 bases). Germline V gene data show CDR1 as SGHTA and CDR2 as FQGNSA. Trimming removed 4 bases at V and 2 bases at J, with 13 bases between. The CDR3 is made up of 15 amino acids. CDR3 DNA sequence: TGTGCCAGCAGCTACCGGGGGGCCCCCACAGATACGCAGTATTTT. Its translation: CASSYRGAPTDTQYF.

This chain connects TRBV7-9 to TRBJ1-6; TRBD1 matches 7 bases. The CDR3 is 15 amino acids. Germline V gene data show CDR1 as SEHNR and CDR2 as FQNEAQ (reference sequence). V was pared by 5 bases and J by 4 bases, with 5 bases of the junction left unmatched. In DNA, the CDR3 is TGTGCCAGCAGCCCCCGACAGGGATATAATTCACCCCTCCACTTT. It translates to CASSPRQGYNSPLHF.

The chain is built from TRBV10-3 and TRBJ2-5; 10 nucleotides align to TRBD1. Trimming cost V 4 bases and J 2 bases; bases outside gene matches: 7. Germline CDR1 and CDR2: ENHRY and SYGVKD. This CDR3 contains 16 residues. Here the CDR3 reads CAISGHQDRGQETQYF. The CDR3 bases are TGTGCCATCAGTGGACACCAGGACAGGGGGCAAGAGACCCAGTACTTC.

The CDR3 reads CASSLRGGYNEQFF. The CDR3 DNA follows: TGTGCCAGCTCACTACGGGGGGGCTACAATGAGCAGTTCTTC. The chain employs TRBV18 and TRBJ2-1; 8 bases line up with TRBD2. CDR1 is KGHSH and CDR2 is LQKENI in the germline V gene. CDR3 length: 14 amino acids. Trimming cost V 4 bases and J 3 bases; bases outside gene matches: 2.

The chain links TRBV2 to TRBJ1-5, with 7 bases identical to TRBD1. The ends lost 5 bases at V and 3 bases at J; junction bases unmatched: 4. Per germline, CDR1 SNHLY and CDR2 FYNNEI. CDR3 length: 14 residues. CDR3 sequence reads: CASSRQGPNQPQHF. Written as DNA, the CDR3 is TGTGCCAGCAGTAGACAGGGACCCAATCAGCCCCAGCATTTT.

The chain joins TRBV7-9 to TRBJ1-6; maybe TRBD1 (5 bases). Per germline, CDR1 SEHNR and CDR2 FQNEAQ (reference sequence). The CDR3 is 15 amino acids. V was clipped by 1 base and J by 11 bases, with 15 bases between them. The CDR3, as DNA: TGTGCCAGCAGCTTAGAAACAGGTTATTACGCACCCCTCCACTTT. Encoded protein: CASSLETGYYAPLHF.

CDR3 in amino acids: CASSPDRANVNTGELFF. The CDR3 DNA follows: TGTGCCAGCAGCCCGGACAGGGCTAACGTGAACACCGGGGAGCTGTTTTTT. The chain uses TRBV5-6 and TRBJ2-2, with 8 bases fitting TRBD1. Unmatched junction bases numbered 9, after V lost 4 bases and J lost 1 base. The germline CDR1 and CDR2 sequences are SGHDT and YYEEEE. The CDR3 covers 17 residues.

The V call is TRBV12-5, the J call TRBJ2-2; TRBD2 aligns across 13 bases. Germline V gene lookup returns CDR1 LGHNT and CDR2 FRNRAP. This CDR3 has 17 amino acids. The ends lost 6 bases at V and 7 bases at J; junction bases unmatched: 11. The CDR3 loop reads CASGRTSGGAISGELFF. CDR3 DNA: TGTGCTAGTGGACGCACTAGCGGGGGGGCTATTAGCGGGGAGCTGTTTTTT.

The V call is TRBV6-5, the J call TRBJ1-3; D call uncertain. V was cut by 7 bases and J by 0 bases, with 13 bases left in between. The CDR3 covers 15 residues. CDR1 is MNHEY, CDR2 SVGAGI, per germline. This chain's CDR3 is CASTPGGNSGNTIYF. The CDR3 nucleotides read TGTGCCAGCACCCCGGGAGGCAACTCTGGAAACACCATATATTTT.

The sample holds one count of this clone. V is TRBV7-2 and J is TRBJ2-4; D unresolved. Trimming left V 1 base short and J 3 bases short, with 10 bases between. Germline loops: CDR1 SGHTA, CDR2 FQGNSA. The CDR3 is 15 residues long. CDR3 amino acids: CASSLGVAGKNIQYF. CDR3 coding DNA: TGTGCCAGCAGCTTAGGAGTGGCAGGCAAAAACATTCAGTACTTC.

V usage is TRBV4-2 and J usage is TRBJ1-4; TRBD1 matches at 8 bases. V shed 6 bases and J 7 bases; nucleotides not matched to a gene: 10. CDR3 length: 15 residues. Germline CDR1 reads LGHNA; CDR2 reads YNFKEQ. This chain's CDR3 is CASRRSTGDGEKLFF. CDR3 in DNA: TGTGCCAGCAGACGTTCGACAGGGGATGGTGAAAAACTGTTTTTT.

The rearrangement uses TRBV11-2 and TRBJ1-5; D ambiguous. Trimming left V 5 bases short and J 3 bases short, with 11 bases between. Germline V lookup: CDR1 SGHAT, CDR2 FQNNGV. The CDR3 has 14 residues. This chain's CDR3 is CASSRGGLNQPQHF. CDR3 in DNA: TGTGCCAGCAGCCGGGGAGGGCTCAATCAGCCCCAGCATTTT.

This sequence joins TRBV27 and TRBJ1-1, with D tentatively TRBD1 (6 bases). The germline V gene has CDR1 MNHEY and CDR2 SMNVEV (reference sequence). The V and J ends lost 6 bases and 4 bases respectively, with 15 bases between them. This CDR3 is 14 amino acids long. The chain's CDR3 is CASRVGRGGTEAFF. In nucleotides, the CDR3 is TGTGCCAGCAGAGTGGGGCGAGGGGGCACTGAAGCTTTCTTT.

This chain joins TRBV6-5 and TRBJ1-6; D gene unclear. Germline V CDR1 and CDR2: MNHEY, SVGAGI. V dropped 8 bases and J dropped 6 bases, with 14 bases sitting between them. There are 14 residues in the CDR3. This CDR3 is CASRLVTFNSPLHF. For the CDR3, the DNA is TGTGCCAGCCGTTTGGTTACTTTTAATTCACCCCTCCACTTT.

The chain joins TRBV28 to TRBJ1-1; D perhaps matches TRBD1 (6 bases). Germline V gives CDR1 MDHEN, CDR2 SYDVKM. V was cut by 2 bases and J by 5 bases, with 12 bases left in between. This CDR3 has 14 amino acids. CDR3 nucleotide sequence: TGTGCCAGCAGTTTACCCGGCAGGGGTACTGAAGCTTTCTTT. Translation gives CASSLPGRGTEAFF.